This entry lists 30 T cell receptor beta chains sequenced from one sample in a study of T cell repertoires in cytomegalovirus infection. TCRdb used MiXCR to reprocess the reads, holding one entry per CDR3 protein. The sample carries 62,000 or so distinct CDR3 sequences, 20% recorded once. These TCRs' antigens remain unknown. This material consisted of CD8+ T cells from cultured PBMCs, taken from culture after CMV antigen stimulation. The receptor set was obtained from a human donor in good health (CMV status not recorded). Some clones in this sample may be carry-over from other donors' samples.

This clonotype was counted a few times. The chain links TRBV4-3 to TRBJ2-1; D is unclear. The CDR3 is made up of 13 amino acids. Trimming removed 0 bases at V and 9 bases at J, with 9 bases between. Germline CDR1 and CDR2: LGHNA and YSLEER. CDR3 sequence (DNA): TGCGCCAGCAGCCAAGACGGTCTAACTGAGCAGTTCTTC. It codes for CASSQDGLTEQFF.

In its sample, this clonotype was seen many times. The chain recombines TRBV7-2 with TRBJ2-7, with D possibly being TRBD1 (5 bases). Germline lookup yields CDR1 SGHTA and CDR2 FQGNSA. The CDR3 has 15 amino acids. Trimming took off 3 bases at V and 4 bases at J, with 16 bases between the two ends. The CDR3 is CASSFRQQLSYEQYF. CDR3 bases: TGTGCCAGCAGCTTTAGACAGCAACTATCTTACGAGCAGTACTTC.

This clonotype has a handful of counts. The gene calls are TRBV10-3 and TRBJ2-7; D is unclear. The CDR3 extends over 13 amino acids. Germline CDR1 reads ENHRY; CDR2 reads SYGVKD. Trimming shortened V by 0 bases and J by 5 bases, and 8 bases separated the two germline ends. CDR3 coding DNA: TGTGCCATCAGTGAGTCATACTTCGACGAGCAGTACTTC. Protein sequence: CAISESYFDEQYF.

The gene calls are TRBV11-2 and TRBJ2-1; 10 bases match TRBD2. The J segment lost 4 bases and the V segment lost 5 bases, leaving 5 bases of the junction unmatched. The CDR3 spans 15 residues. Germline CDR1 and CDR2: SGHAT and FQNNGV. CDR3 sequence reads: CASSPPGLAYNEQFF. CDR3 sequence (DNA): TGTGCCAGCAGCCCGCCGGGACTAGCGTACAATGAGCAGTTCTTC. Drawing the rest from reference TRBV11-2 and TRBJ2-1, the complete variable domain is EAGVAQSPRYKIIEKRQSVAFWCNPISGHATLYWYQQILGQGPKLLIQFQNNGVVDDSQLPKDRFSAERLKGVDSTLKIQPAKLEDSAVYLCASSPPGLAYNEQFFGPGTRLTVL.

The gene calls are TRBV7-8 and TRBJ1-2; D perhaps matches TRBD1 (5 bases). CDR3 length: 13 residues. V shed 11 bases and J shed 0 bases, with 13 bases lying between them. Per the germline V gene, CDR1 is SGHVS and CDR2 is FQNEAQ. The CDR3 nucleotides are TGTGCCCTGGGGGACTCTACTAACTATGGCTACACCTTC. It codes for CALGDSTNYGYTF. The full variable domain, its missing parts supplied by reference TRBV7-8 and TRBJ1-2, is GAGVSQSPRYKVAKRGQDVALRCDPISGHVSLFWYQQALGQGPEFLTYFQNEAQLDKSGLPSDRFFAERPEGSVSTLKIQRTQQEDSAVYLCALGDSTNYGYTFGSGTRLTVV.

This sequence joins TRBV12-3 or TRBV12-4 and TRBJ2-2; D possibly matches TRBD1 or TRBD2 (5 bases each). The length of the CDR3 is 17 residues. Trimming pared 3 bases from V and 5 bases from J, leaving 19 bases between. The CDR3 reads CASSFSRGRRTTGELFF. CDR3 in DNA: TGTGCCAGCAGTTTCTCGAGGGGAAGACGGACGACCGGGGAGCTGTTTTTT.

The CDR3 DNA is TGTGCCAGCAGTGAACTTGAGGGGGCCTCCTATAATTCACCCCTCCACTTT. Its translation: CASSELEGASYNSPLHF. This chain connects TRBV6-1 to TRBJ1-6; 7 nucleotides line up with TRBD1. The germline V gene has CDR1 MNHNS and CDR2 SASEGT. With 2 bases clipped from V and 0 bases from J, the junction kept 4 bases outside the gene matches. The CDR3 covers 17 residues.

The rearrangement uses TRBV19 and TRBJ2-7; 7 positions match TRBD2. Germline CDR1 is LNHDA and CDR2 is SQIVND (reference sequence). The CDR3 has 13 residues. Trimming removed 6 bases from V and 2 bases from J; junction bases left unmatched: 4. CDR3 sequence reads: CASSLAAAYEQYF. For the CDR3, the DNA is TGTGCCAGTAGCCTAGCGGCCGCCTACGAGCAGTACTTC.

In its sample, this clonotype was seen a few times. V gene TRBV7-8 combines with J gene TRBJ1-5; D not resolved. CDR1 and CDR2 (germline): SGHVS, FQNEAQ. V was trimmed by 5 bases and J by 1 base, leaving 12 bases between them. This CDR3 is built from 15 residues. CDR3 bases: TGTGCCAGCAGCCCCGGCACCTTGAGCAATCAGCCCCAGCATTTT. Its protein is CASSPGTLSNQPQHF. The full variable domain, in which reference TRBV7-8 and TRBJ1-5 provide the parts outside the CDR3, is GAGVSQSPRYKVAKRGQDVALRCDPISGHVSLFWYQQALGQGPEFLTYFQNEAQLDKSGLPSDRFFAERPEGSVSTLKIQRTQQEDSAVYLCASSPGTLSNQPQHFGDGTRLSIL.

The rearrangement uses TRBV12-3 or TRBV12-4 and TRBJ1-1; no clear D gene. Trimming removed 0 bases at V and 11 bases at J, with 16 bases between. This CDR3 spans 14 amino acids. CDR3 coding DNA: TGTGCCAGCAGTTTAGCGCGGGCCTACGGCTGGGCTTTCTTT. Residues: CASSLARAYGWAFF.

The CDR3 DNA reads as TGTGCCAGCAGCTGGGCTAGCGGGGTCGAGACCCAGTACTTC. Translating it yields CASSWASGVETQYF. This chain joins TRBV7-6 and TRBJ2-5; 9 bases match TRBD2. Germline loops: CDR1 SGHVS, CDR2 FNYEAQ. This CDR3 has 14 residues. V was pared by 4 bases and J by 5 bases, with 5 bases of the junction left unmatched.

This clonotype was detected only a few times. This chain links TRBV7-9 with TRBJ2-7; 9 bases are a match to TRBD1. The V and J ends lost 4 bases and 5 bases, in that order; junction bases with no gene match: 6. CDR1 and CDR2 from the germline V gene are SEHNR and FQNEAQ (reference sequence). This CDR3 is built from 14 residues. In DNA, the CDR3 is TGTGCCAGCAGCTCCGGACAGGGGACGGACGAGCAGTACTTC. Encoded protein: CASSSGQGTDEQYF. The variable domain in full, with the rest retrieved from reference TRBV7-9 and TRBJ2-7, is DTGVSQNPRHKITKRGQNVTFRCDPISEHNRLYWYRQTLGQGPEFLTYFQNEAQLEKSRLLSDRFSAERPKGSFSTLEIQRTEQGDSAMYLCASSSGQGTDEQYFGPGTRLTVT.

The chain couples TRBV4-3 to TRBJ1-3; D remains ambiguous. The CDR3 runs 15 residues. From germline, CDR1 is LGHNA and CDR2 YSLEER. V was shortened by 0 bases and J by 0 bases, with 6 bases between the two germline ends. The CDR3 region is CASSQEHLSGNTIYF. CDR3 DNA: TGCGCCAGCAGCCAAGAACACCTCTCTGGAAACACCATATATTTT.

The V call is TRBV2, the J call TRBJ2-5, with 11 bases lining up with TRBD2. Germline assignment: CDR1 SNHLY and CDR2 FYNNEI. Trimming cost V 4 bases and J 4 bases; bases outside gene matches: 5. CDR3 length: 15 residues. CDR3 loop: CASSVPSGGRETQYF. In DNA, the CDR3 is TGTGCCAGCAGTGTCCCTAGCGGGGGGCGAGAGACCCAGTACTTC.

This rearrangement joins TRBV7-6 to TRBJ2-5; the match to TRBD1 covers 7 bases. The CDR3 length is 13 residues. Trimming took 5 bases from V and 5 from J; bases not matched to a gene: 5. Germline V gene sequence: CDR1 SGHVS, CDR2 FNYEAQ. CDR3 DNA: TGTGCCAGCAGCCACAGGGGCGGTGAGACCCAGTACTTC. This encodes CASSHRGGETQYF.

This clonotype has more than one count but fewer than ten. The chain combines TRBV7-2 with TRBJ1-2, with 9 bases lining up with TRBD1. V lost 10 bases, J lost 6 bases, and 9 bases stayed unmatched. The CDR3 runs 13 residues. Germline loops: CDR1 SGHTA, CDR2 FQGNSA. CDR3 loop: CATPQGAGNGYTF. CDR3 sequence (DNA): TGTGCCACTCCACAGGGGGCGGGTAATGGCTACACCTTC.

This chain links TRBV19 with TRBJ2-2; D possibly corresponds to TRBD1 (5 bases). Trimming stripped 9 bases from V and 2 bases from J, with 10 bases between. The CDR3 runs to 13 residues. Looked up from germline, CDR1 is LNHDA and CDR2 is SQIVND (reference sequence). The CDR3 nucleotides read TGTGCCAGCGAGACAGTAAACACCGGGGAGCTGTTTTTT. Encoded protein: CASETVNTGELFF.

This chain links TRBV20-1 with TRBJ2-7; D possibly corresponds to TRBD2 (5 bases). The V gene lost 2 bases and the J gene lost 4 bases, with 9 bases spanning the gap. Looked up from germline, CDR1 is DFQATT and CDR2 is SNEGSKA (reference sequence). The CDR3 consists of 12 residues. CDR3 loop: CSARNREYEQYF. CDR3 in DNA: TGCAGTGCTAGAAATCGGGAATACGAGCAGTACTTC.

The chain has TRBV13 and TRBJ2-7; D not certain. V was cut by 1 base and J by 0 bases, with 4 bases left in between. CDR1 is PRHDT, CDR2 FYEKMQ, per germline (reference sequence). The CDR3 runs 13 residues. Here the CDR3 DNA reads TGTGCCAGCAGCTTAGAGGCCTCCTACGAGCAGTACTTC. Amino acids: CASSLEASYEQYF.

The chain joins TRBV12-3 or TRBV12-4 to TRBJ1-3, with 7 bases aligning to TRBD1. The CDR3 runs 19 residues. J was trimmed by 0 bases and V by 10 bases; bases with no gene match: 21. CDR3 coding DNA: TGTGCCATCAGCCCTAGGGCAGGGGGAATATGGGTCTCTGGAAACACCATATATTTT. It yields the protein CAISPRAGGIWVSGNTIYF.

Concerning this clonotype: Being one base from a much bigger clone, this may be a read error. Since no conserved phenylalanine or tryptophan closes the CDR3, a read error is the likely cause. This chain connects TRBV11-2 to TRBJ2-1, with D possibly matching TRBD2 (6 bases). Looked up from germline, CDR1 is SGHAT and CDR2 is FQNNGV. This CDR3 has 16 amino acids. Trimming left V 5 bases short and J 6 bases short, with 20 bases between. The CDR3 is CASSPLSGSYLNEQFL. The CDR3 DNA reads as TGTGCCAGCAGCCCCCTTAGCGGCAGTTATCTCAATGAGCAGTTCTTA.

In its sample, this clonotype was seen many times. The V and J genes are TRBV12-3 or TRBV12-4 and TRBJ1-5; the match to TRBD1 covers 8 bases. The CDR3 runs to 14 residues. V gave up 5 bases and J gave up 7 bases; unmatched junction bases: 7. The CDR3: CASSPRTGRQPQHF. Here the CDR3 DNA reads TGTGCCAGCAGTCCCCGGACAGGGCGACAGCCCCAGCATTTT.

This clonotype was seen ten or more times. The V gene is TRBV7-9, the J gene TRBJ1-3; no firm D call. Trimming took off 2 bases at V and 4 bases at J, with 6 bases between the two ends. The CDR3 is 13 amino acids. From germline, CDR1 is SEHNR and CDR2 FQNEAQ (reference sequence). The CDR3 bases are TGTGCCAGCAGCTTATTTGGAGGAAACACCATATATTTT. It translates to CASSLFGGNTIYF.

In this sample, this clonotype turned up a few times. The genes are TRBV7-9 and TRBJ2-7; D unresolved. The CDR3 sequence is 15 residues long. Trimming cost V 2 bases and J 1 base, with 12 bases left between them. Germline loops: CDR1 SEHNR, CDR2 FQNEAQ (reference sequence). The CDR3 DNA follows: TGTGCCAGCAGCTTATCTACTTGGCCTTCCTACGAGCAGTACTTC. It is translated as CASSLSTWPSYEQYF.

A few counts support this clonotype. The V gene is TRBV7-6, the J gene TRBJ2-5; D tentatively reads TRBD1 or TRBD2 (5 bases each). CDR1 is SGHVS, CDR2 FNYEAQ, per germline. Deletions cut 2 bases from V and 2 bases from J, with 15 bases between. This CDR3 has 16 amino acids. This CDR3 reads CASSLSGESGQETQYF. The CDR3 nucleotides are TGTGCCAGCAGCTTAAGTGGGGAGTCAGGGCAAGAGACCCAGTACTTC.

This clonotype has only a few counts. CDR3 sequence reads: CSARTGGATEAFF. The CDR3 region has the DNA TGCAGTGCTCGGACAGGGGGCGCGACTGAAGCTTTCTTT. The rearrangement joins TRBV20-1 to TRBJ1-1, with 11 bases that match TRBD1. The J segment lost 5 bases and the V segment lost 5 bases, leaving 4 bases of the junction unmatched. Germline CDR1 and CDR2: DFQATT and SNEGSKA (reference sequence). The CDR3 spans 13 residues.

The chain uses TRBV7-2 and TRBJ1-1; D is undetermined. CDR1 is SGHTA and CDR2 is FQGNSA in the germline V gene. CDR3 length: 16 residues. V gave up 1 base and J gave up 4 bases, with 16 bases separating them. This chain's CDR3 is CASSLGVVSGFTEAFF. The CDR3 DNA reads as TGTGCCAGCAGCTTAGGGGTAGTCTCGGGTTTCACTGAAGCTTTCTTT.

This chain joins TRBV4-1 and TRBJ2-1, with 9 nucleotides matching TRBD2. V dropped 4 bases and J dropped 10; count of bases not matched to a gene: 17. This CDR3 is built from 17 residues. Germline lookup yields CDR1 MGHRA and CDR2 YSYEKL. CDR3 coding DNA: TGCGCCAGCAGCCTTAGGACTAGCGACGGGCCCTTTGGAGAGCAGTTCTTC. Protein product: CASSLRTSDGPFGEQFF.

This clonotype was observed a handful of times. The J gene is TRBJ2-7, the V gene TRBV7-2; 9 bases agree with TRBD2. The trim removed 4 bases at V and 4 bases at J, leaving 5 bases unmatched. This CDR3 region has 14 residues. Per the germline V gene, CDR1 is SGHTA and CDR2 is FQGNSA. CDR3 sequence reads: CASSWASGEYEQYF. The CDR3 region has the DNA TGTGCCAGCAGCTGGGCTAGCGGGGAATACGAGCAGTACTTC.

The chain couples TRBV7-2 to TRBJ2-7; D might be TRBD1 or TRBD2, each matching 5 bases. The V end was cut by 5 bases, the J end by 3 bases, with 11 bases between. Germline V gene lookup returns CDR1 SGHTA and CDR2 FQGNSA. The CDR3 is made up of 13 amino acids. As DNA, the CDR3 is TGTGCCAGCAGCCGCGTTGGGGGCTACGAGCAGTACTTC. As protein: CASSRVGGYEQYF. Complete variable domain (other parts from reference TRBV7-2 and TRBJ2-7): GAGVSQSPSNKVTEKGKDVELRCDPISGHTALYWYRQSLGQGLEFLIYFQGNSAPDKSGLPSDRFSAERTGGSVSTLTIQRTQQEDSAVYLCASSRVGGYEQYFGPGTRLTVT.